A single sample gave rise to the 8 T cell receptor beta chains below, sequenced in a study of shared clonotypes between healthy human individuals. TCRdb's copy holds only in-frame clones and misses some; the assay was immunoSEQ multiplex PCR. The sample holds around 700,000 clones, roughly 70% seen once. Sequenced input: memory CD4+ T cells sorted from blood. This sample's subset: CD45RA-negative fraction. Every receptor here comes from a young woman in good health.

V usage is TRBV28 and J usage is TRBJ1-1; possibly TRBD1 for D (5 bases). Trimming removed 5 bases at V and 5 bases at J, with 15 bases between. The CDR3 spans 14 residues. Looked up from germline, CDR1 is MDHEN and CDR2 is SYDVKM. CDR3 in amino acids: CASSTTPGNTEAFF. The CDR3 coding sequence is TGTGCCAGCAGTACTACCCCAGGGAATACTGAAGCTTTCTTT.

The table lists this clone with a count of one. The chain joins TRBV25-1 to TRBJ2-5; D is perhaps TRBD2 (5 bases). Between the trimmed V and J ends, which lost 4 bases and 2 bases, there was a span of 8 bases. The CDR3 length is 13 residues. Germline-derived CDR1 and CDR2 are MGHDK and SYGVNS. DNA for the CDR3: TGTGCCAGCAGTGCGCCGGGACAAGAGACCCAGTACTTC. Translation gives CASSAPGQETQYF.

This clone has only one observation. J is TRBJ2-7 and V is TRBV28, with 14 bases fitting TRBD2. Germline V gives CDR1 MDHEN, CDR2 SYDVKM. The CDR3 contains 17 residues. V dropped 4 bases and J dropped 5; count of bases not matched to a gene: 10. Here the CDR3 reads CASSSVYWTSGRNEQYF. The CDR3 DNA is TGTGCCAGCAGTTCCGTATACTGGACTAGCGGGAGGAACGAGCAGTACTTC.

The chain uses TRBV6-5 and TRBJ1-1, with D hard to call. The CDR3 extends over 12 amino acids. Germline lookup yields CDR1 MNHEY and CDR2 SVGAGI. Deletions cut 4 bases from V and 4 bases from J, with 7 bases between. CDR3 residues: CASSSLATEAFF. CDR3 in DNA: TGTGCCAGCAGTTCGTTGGCCACTGAAGCTTTCTTT.

Worth noting for this clone: Since a much larger clone is just one base distant, this may be a read error. This specimen includes other DNA sequences encoding the same CDR3. The CDR3 spells CASSRSSYEQYF. For the CDR3, the DNA is TGTGCCAGCAGTCGGAGCTCCTACGAGCAGTACTTC. V gene TRBV25-1 combines with J gene TRBJ2-7; D gene unclear. V was shortened by 5 bases and J by 0 bases, with 5 bases between the two germline ends. There are 12 residues in the CDR3. Per germline, CDR1 MGHDK and CDR2 SYGVNS.

J is TRBJ2-7 and V is TRBV10-1; 7 bases map to TRBD2. Losses at the gene ends were 3 bases for V and 5 bases for J; bases not matched to a gene: 7. The CDR3 runs 14 residues. The germline V gene encodes CDR1 WNHNN and CDR2 SYGVQD (reference sequence). The CDR3 loop reads CASSDRAGPHEQYF. Written as DNA, the CDR3 is TGCGCCAGCAGTGATCGAGCGGGACCTCACGAGCAGTACTTC.

The rearrangement links TRBV11-2 to TRBJ2-5; 10 bases map to TRBD2. CDR1 is SGHAT and CDR2 is FQNNGV in the germline V gene. The V and J ends lost 5 bases and 3 bases, in that order; junction bases with no gene match: 9. The CDR3 sequence is 16 residues long. CDR3 region: CASSRGASGREETQYF. For the CDR3, the DNA is TGTGCCAGCAGCCGCGGGGCTAGCGGGAGAGAAGAGACCCAGTACTTC.

This clone showed up many times. This chain joins TRBV19 and TRBJ2-5; D uncertain. The germline V gene encodes CDR1 LNHDA and CDR2 SQIVND (reference sequence). The CDR3 is 14 residues long. Trimming shortened V by 8 bases and J by 5 bases, and 18 bases separated the two germline ends. The CDR3 DNA sequence: TGTGCCAGTCAACCCGCCAAGGGTGGGGAGACCCAGTACTTC. Its translation: CASQPAKGGETQYF.